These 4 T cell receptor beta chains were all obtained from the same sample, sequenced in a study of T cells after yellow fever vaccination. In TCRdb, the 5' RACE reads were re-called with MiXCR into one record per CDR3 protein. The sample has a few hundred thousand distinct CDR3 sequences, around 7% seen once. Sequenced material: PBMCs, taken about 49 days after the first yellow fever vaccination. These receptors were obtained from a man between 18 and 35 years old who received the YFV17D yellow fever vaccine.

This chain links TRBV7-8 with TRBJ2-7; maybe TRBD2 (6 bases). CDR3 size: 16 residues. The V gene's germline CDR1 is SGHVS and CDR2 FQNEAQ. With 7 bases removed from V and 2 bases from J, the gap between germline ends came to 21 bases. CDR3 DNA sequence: TGTGCCAGCACCGTTTCCCCGGGACTTAGTACCTACGAGCAGTACTTC. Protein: CASTVSPGLSTYEQYF.

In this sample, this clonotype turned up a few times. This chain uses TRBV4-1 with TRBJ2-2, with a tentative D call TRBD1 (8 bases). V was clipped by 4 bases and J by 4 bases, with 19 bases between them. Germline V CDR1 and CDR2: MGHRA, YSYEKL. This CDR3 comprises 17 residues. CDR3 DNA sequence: TGCGCCAGCAGCCTCCCACAGGGGGGGTCGGGCACCGGGGAGCTGTTTTTT. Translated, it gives CASSLPQGGSGTGELFF.

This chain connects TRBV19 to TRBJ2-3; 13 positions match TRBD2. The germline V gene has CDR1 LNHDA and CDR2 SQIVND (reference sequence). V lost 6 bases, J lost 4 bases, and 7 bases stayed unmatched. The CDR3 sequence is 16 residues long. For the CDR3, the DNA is TGTGCCAGTAGAAGAACTAGCGGGGGGGACCCAGATACGCAGTATTTT. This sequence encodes CASRRTSGGDPDTQYF.

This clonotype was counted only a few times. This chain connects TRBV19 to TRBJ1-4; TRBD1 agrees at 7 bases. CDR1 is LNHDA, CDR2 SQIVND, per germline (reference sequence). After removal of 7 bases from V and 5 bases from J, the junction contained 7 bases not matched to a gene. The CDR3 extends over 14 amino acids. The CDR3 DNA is TGTGCCAGTACCCAGGACAGGTGGAATGAAAAACTGTTTTTT. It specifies CASTQDRWNEKLFF.